A single sample gave rise to the 10 T cell receptor beta chains below, sequenced in a study of blood T cell repertoires in COVID-19. TCRdb keeps only in-frame clones here, not all; method: immunoSEQ multiplex PCR. The sample lists 150,000 to 200,000 clones, 83% seen once, with under 2.5% in the top ten. Material for sequencing was peripheral blood. These TCRs come from a woman older than 75 with acute or convalescent COVID-19.

This chain links TRBV9 with TRBJ2-5; D not resolved. Trimming shortened V by 0 bases and J by 1 base, and 7 bases separated the two germline ends. The length of the CDR3 is 14 residues. Germline V gives CDR1 SGDLS, CDR2 YYNGEE. The CDR3 loop reads CASSVGAGQETQYF. CDR3 sequence (DNA): TGTGCCAGCAGCGTAGGAGCCGGCCAAGAGACCCAGTACTTC.

The chain links TRBV9 to TRBJ1-2; D gene ambiguous. From germline, CDR1 is SGDLS and CDR2 YYNGEE. Trimming took off 4 bases at V and 6 bases at J, with 10 bases between the two ends. The CDR3 is made up of 12 amino acids. Here the CDR3 reads CASSSTKNGYTF. The CDR3 DNA sequence: TGTGCCAGCAGCTCGACTAAGAATGGCTACACCTTC.

V is TRBV12-3 or TRBV12-4 and J is TRBJ2-1; 9 bases agree with TRBD1. The V and J ends lost 5 bases and 10 bases, in that order; junction bases with no gene match: 6. The CDR3 is 13 residues long. CDR3 nucleotides: TGTGCCAGCAGTCGGGACAGGGTTCGGGAGCAGTTCTTC. Translating it yields CASSRDRVREQFF.

The gene calls are TRBV7-9 and TRBJ1-3, with 10 nucleotides matching TRBD1. The CDR3 is made up of 16 amino acids. Per the germline V gene, CDR1 is SEHNR and CDR2 is FQNEAQ (reference sequence). J lost 1 base, V lost 5 bases, and 5 bases had no gene match. The DNA for the CDR3 is TGTGCCAGCAGCACCGGACAGGGGGAGTCTGGAAACACCATATATTTT. Translated: CASSTGQGESGNTIYF.

The J gene is TRBJ2-3, the V gene TRBV19; D is undetermined. The germline V gene encodes CDR1 LNHDA and CDR2 SQIVND (reference sequence). This CDR3 has 15 residues. Deletions cut 5 bases from V and 1 base from J, with 13 bases between. CDR3 region: CASSRLVLGTDTQYF. CDR3 DNA sequence: TGTGCCAGTAGTCGACTCGTTTTGGGCACAGATACGCAGTATTTT.

This clone occurred once. Other DNA sequences of this sample code for an identical CDR3. The chain links TRBV30 to TRBJ1-5; maybe TRBD1 (5 bases). Germline lookup yields CDR1 GTSNPN and CDR2 SVGIG (reference sequence). Deletions cut 0 bases from V and 2 bases from J, with 8 bases between. The CDR3 extends over 14 amino acids. The CDR3 spells CAWSVRGGNQPQHF. DNA for the CDR3: TGTGCCTGGAGTGTGCGGGGCGGCAATCAGCCCCAGCATTTT.

The chain links TRBV28 to TRBJ2-2; D may be TRBD2 (7 bases). Trimming left V 3 bases short and J 7 bases short, with 15 bases between. CDR1 is MDHEN, CDR2 SYDVKM, per germline. This CDR3 spans 15 amino acids. This chain's CDR3 is CASSFLRGAGGELFF. DNA of the CDR3: TGTGCCAGCAGTTTCTTACGGGGGGCTGGCGGGGAGCTGTTTTTT.

The chain links TRBV4-3 to TRBJ2-1; 7 nucleotides align to TRBD2. The CDR3 is 15 residues long. The V segment lost 0 bases and the J segment 10 bases; nucleotides outside the gene matches: 9. Germline V gene sequence: CDR1 LGHNA, CDR2 YSLEER. In nucleotides, the CDR3 is TGCGCCAGCAGCCAAGAGCGGGAGCCGAAATGGGAGCAGTTCTTC. This encodes CASSQEREPKWEQFF.

The chain combines TRBV7-3 with TRBJ2-2, with D perhaps matching TRBD2 (6 bases). The germline CDR1 and CDR2 sequences are SGHTA and FQGTGA. This CDR3 contains 15 residues. V was trimmed by 5 bases and J by 1 base, leaving 11 bases between them. CDR3 DNA: TGTGCCAGCAGCCTCGTCGGGGGGAACACCGGGGAGCTGTTTTTT. Translating it yields CASSLVGGNTGELFF.

V and J are TRBV3-1 (or the pseudogene TRBV3-2) and TRBJ2-5; TRBD1 agrees at 8 bases. After removal of 4 bases from V and 2 bases from J, the junction contained 3 bases not matched to a gene. Germline V gives CDR1 LGHDT, CDR2 YNNKEL (reference sequence). The CDR3 runs 14 residues. The CDR3 here is CASSRRGLQETQYF. In DNA form, the CDR3 reads TGTGCCAGCAGCCGCAGGGGGCTTCAAGAGACCCAGTACTTC.